The T cell receptor beta chain under discussion was sequenced for a study of CD8 T cells in Susac syndrome. Random hexamers were used to reverse transcribe an amount of about 0.5 to 1 ug RNA. Each CDR3 protein is one row after TCRdb ran MiXCR on the immunoSEQ multiplex PCR reads. This repertoire shows tens of thousands of distinct CDR3 sequences, approximately 93% found once; its top ten account for around 0.45%. Germline values: CDR1 LNHDA, CDR2 SQIVND (reference sequence). This CDR3 contains 16 residues. V shed 6 bases, J shed 6 bases, and the junction held 13 bases outside the gene matches. This sequence joins TRBV19 and TRBJ2-2; TRBD1 agrees at 7 bases. The sequence came from a human donor with Susac syndrome. Sequenced sample: CD8+ T cells from PBMCs. CDR3 sequence reads: CASRISKGAYPGELFF. For the CDR3, the DNA is TGTGCCAGTAGAATCTCCAAGGGGGCGTACCCCGGGGAGCTGTTTTTT.